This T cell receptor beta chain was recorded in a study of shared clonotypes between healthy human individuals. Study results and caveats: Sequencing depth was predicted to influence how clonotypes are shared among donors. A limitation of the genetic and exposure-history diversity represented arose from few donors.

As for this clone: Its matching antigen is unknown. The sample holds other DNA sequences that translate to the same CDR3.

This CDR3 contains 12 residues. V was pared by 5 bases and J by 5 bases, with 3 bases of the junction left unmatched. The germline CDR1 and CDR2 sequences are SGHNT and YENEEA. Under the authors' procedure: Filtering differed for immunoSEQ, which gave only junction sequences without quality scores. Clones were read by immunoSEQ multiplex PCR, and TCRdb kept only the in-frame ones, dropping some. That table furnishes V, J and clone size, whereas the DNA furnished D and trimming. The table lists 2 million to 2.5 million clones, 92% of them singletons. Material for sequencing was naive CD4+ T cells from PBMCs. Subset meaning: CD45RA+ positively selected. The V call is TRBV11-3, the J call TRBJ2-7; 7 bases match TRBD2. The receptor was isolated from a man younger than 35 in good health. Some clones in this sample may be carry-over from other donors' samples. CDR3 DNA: TGTGCCAGCAGCCCGGGGGGAGACGAGCAGTACTTC. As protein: CASSPGGDEQYF.